This is a list of T cell receptor beta chains from one sample in a study of beta chain features in type 1 diabetes. Sequencing was performed with immunoSEQ multiplex PCR; in TCRdb, only in-frame clones are kept and a portion is missing. The sample holds around 710,000 clones; 9.5% to 15% are singletons and the top ten take around 0.12%. The sequencing sample was made of naive CD4+ T cells from blood. All receptors come from a young man with type 1 diabetes. Each CDR3 is given with its conserved first and last residue. A D gene is named only where the DNA matches it firmly. Size values are once, few and many counts, or a class for expanded clones, and some rows have none.

d_gene: -
abundance: -
v_gene: TRBV2
j_gene: TRBJ1-2
CDR3nt: TGTGCCAGCACTCCTACAGGGCACTATGGCTACACCTTC
CDR3aa: CASTPTGHYGYTF

d_gene: -
abundance: -
v_gene: TRBV29-1
j_gene: TRBJ2-3
CDR3nt: TGCAGCGTTGAAGAGGGACGAGGCACAGATACGCAGTATTTT
CDR3aa: CSVEEGRGTDTQYF

d_gene: -
abundance: few
v_gene: TRBV4-3
j_gene: TRBJ2-1
CDR3nt: TGCGCCAGCAGCCAGGACGCTGCCTACAATGAGCAGTTCTTC
CDR3aa: CASSQDAAYNEQFF

d_gene: -
abundance: -
v_gene: TRBV9
j_gene: TRBJ1-1
CDR3nt: TGTGCCAGCAGCCCCCTAGGGTCGGTGAACACTGAAGCTTTCTTT
CDR3aa: CASSPLGSVNTEAFF

d_gene: TRBD2
abundance: few
v_gene: TRBV9
j_gene: TRBJ2-1
CDR3nt: TGTGCCAGCAGCGTAGCTAGCGGGGGTTACAATGAGCAGTTCTTC
CDR3aa: CASSVASGGYNEQFF

d_gene: -
abundance: few
v_gene: TRBV9
j_gene: TRBJ2-2
CDR3nt: TGTGCCAGCAGCGTAGATCGGCAGGGGCGAAACACCGGGGAGCTGTTTTTT
CDR3aa: CASSVDRQGRNTGELFF

d_gene: -
abundance: -
v_gene: TRBV9
j_gene: TRBJ1-1
CDR3nt: TGTGCCAGCAGCGTAGTTTATGGTAACACTGAAGCTTTCTTT
CDR3aa: CASSVVYGNTEAFF

d_gene: -
abundance: few
v_gene: TRBV18
j_gene: TRBJ2-1
CDR3nt: TGTGCCAGCTCACCCGGGACAAACAATGAGCAGTTCTTC
CDR3aa: CASSPGTNNEQFF

d_gene: -
abundance: -
v_gene: TRBV19
j_gene: TRBJ2-3
CDR3nt: TGTGCCAGTACCCCGACTTTAGACGGGGGCTTCACAGATACGCAGTATTTT
CDR3aa: CASTPTLDGGFTDTQYF

d_gene: TRBD2
abundance: few
v_gene: TRBV6-5
j_gene: TRBJ2-1
CDR3nt: TGTGCCAGCATGAGAACCGGACTAGTCTCGAATGAGCAGTTCTTC
CDR3aa: CASMRTGLVSNEQFF

d_gene: TRBD2
abundance: -
v_gene: TRBV29-1
j_gene: TRBJ2-5
CDR3nt: TGCAGCGTCGGAGCGGGGGGCGGTGAGACCCAGTACTTC
CDR3aa: CSVGAGGGETQYF

d_gene: TRBD1
abundance: few
v_gene: TRBV7-2
j_gene: TRBJ2-1
CDR3nt: TGTGCCAGCAGTTCCTTCCCCCCGGGACAGTACAATGAGCAGTTCTTC
CDR3aa: CASSSFPPGQYNEQFF

d_gene: -
abundance: -
v_gene: TRBV7-2
j_gene: TRBJ1-5
CDR3nt: TGTGCCAGCAGCCAACCAGAGGGAACAGGAGGCAATCAGCCCCAGCATTTT
CDR3aa: CASSQPEGTGGNQPQHF

d_gene: -
abundance: few
v_gene: TRBV7-2
j_gene: TRBJ1-5
CDR3nt: TGTGCCAGCAGCTTAGGCGGCCTCCAACCCCAGCATTTT
CDR3aa: CASSLGGLQPQHF

d_gene: -
abundance: -
v_gene: TRBV7-2
j_gene: TRBJ2-7
CDR3nt: TGTGCCAGCAGCTTGGGCAGGTCCTACGAGCAGTACTTC
CDR3aa: CASSLGRSYEQYF

d_gene: -
abundance: few
v_gene: TRBV11-2
j_gene: TRBJ1-1
CDR3nt: TGTGCCAGCAGCTTAAACGGTGGAGACAGAGGAGAAGCTTTCTTT
CDR3aa: CASSLNGGDRGEAFF

d_gene: TRBD2
abundance: few
v_gene: TRBV7-6
j_gene: TRBJ2-5
CDR3nt: TGTGCCAGCAGCGCCTCCTGGAGCGGGGGGGCTGAGACCCAGTACTTC
CDR3aa: CASSASWSGGAETQYF

d_gene: TRBD2
abundance: -
v_gene: TRBV7-9
j_gene: TRBJ2-3
CDR3nt: TGTGCCAGCAGCCCCCCCCGGGGCGGGGGGGCAAGCACAGATACGCAGTATTTT
CDR3aa: CASSPPRGGGASTDTQYF

d_gene: TRBD1
abundance: many
v_gene: TRBV10-3
j_gene: TRBJ2-3
CDR3nt: TGTGCCATCAGTGACCGTCCGACAGGGGGCAAAGATACGCAGTATTTT
CDR3aa: CAISDRPTGGKDTQYF

d_gene: -
abundance: -
v_gene: TRBV4-3
j_gene: TRBJ2-5
CDR3nt: TGCGCCAGCAGCCAAGGGGAAGGAACACAACTGGAGGAGACCCAATACTTC
CDR3aa: CASSQGEGTQLEETQYF

d_gene: TRBD1
abundance: -
v_gene: TRBV7-2
j_gene: TRBJ2-7
CDR3nt: TGTGCCAGCAGCTCCAGGACAGGGGGCGCGGACTACGAGCAGTACTTC
CDR3aa: CASSSRTGGADYEQYF

d_gene: -
abundance: few
v_gene: TRBV7-9
j_gene: TRBJ2-1
CDR3nt: TGTGCCAGCACCCCGGGACCGGATTACAATGAGCAGTTCTTC
CDR3aa: CASTPGPDYNEQFF

d_gene: TRBD1
abundance: -
v_gene: TRBV13
j_gene: TRBJ1-2
CDR3nt: TGTGCCAGCAGCTCCAGGGACAGAGGTGGCTACACCTTC
CDR3aa: CASSSRDRGGYTF

d_gene: TRBD1
abundance: -
v_gene: TRBV10-3
j_gene: TRBJ2-4
CDR3nt: TGTGCCATCAGTGAAAGTACAGGGGTGGTCCAAAACATTCAGTACTTC
CDR3aa: CAISESTGVVQNIQYF

d_gene: TRBD1
abundance: -
v_gene: TRBV7-2
j_gene: TRBJ1-6
CDR3nt: TGTGCCAGCAGCTTCTCTGGACAGGGGGCGACTAATAATTCACCCCTCCACTTT
CDR3aa: CASSFSGQGATNNSPLHF

d_gene: -
abundance: -
v_gene: TRBV7-2
j_gene: TRBJ1-5
CDR3nt: TGTGCCAGCAGCTTAGCGGCGGCCGATCAGCCCCAGCATTTT
CDR3aa: CASSLAAADQPQHF

d_gene: -
abundance: few
v_gene: TRBV20-1
j_gene: TRBJ2-5
CDR3nt: TGCAGTGCTAGGGACTTGGAGAACCAGTACTTC
CDR3aa: CSARDLENQYF

d_gene: -
abundance: few
v_gene: TRBV7-9
j_gene: TRBJ1-1
CDR3nt: TGTGCCAGCAGCAGAAGGGGCCAGGAGGGTGAAGCTTTCTTT
CDR3aa: CASSRRGQEGEAFF

d_gene: -
abundance: few
v_gene: TRBV7-9
j_gene: TRBJ2-7
CDR3nt: TGTGCCAGCAGCCCACTGCATGGAGCGGAGCAGTACTTC
CDR3aa: CASSPLHGAEQYF

d_gene: -
abundance: few
v_gene: TRBV30
j_gene: TRBJ1-2
CDR3nt: TGTGCCTGGGCACGGCCCCACTATGGCTACACCTTC
CDR3aa: CAWARPHYGYTF

d_gene: -
abundance: few
v_gene: TRBV5-6
j_gene: TRBJ1-1
CDR3nt: TGTGCCAGCAGCCGGAGGAACACTGAAGCTTTCTTT
CDR3aa: CASSRRNTEAFF

d_gene: -
abundance: few
v_gene: TRBV5-6
j_gene: TRBJ2-7
CDR3nt: TGTGCCAGCAGCTTAAGGGAAAGTCTGCGCGAGCAGTACTTC
CDR3aa: CASSLRESLREQYF

d_gene: -
abundance: few
v_gene: TRBV2
j_gene: TRBJ2-5
CDR3nt: TGTGCCAGCAGAGAAGATCAAAGCGGAGGAGAGACCCAGTACTTC
CDR3aa: CASREDQSGGETQYF

d_gene: -
abundance: -
v_gene: TRBV4-3
j_gene: TRBJ2-5
CDR3nt: TGCGCCAGCAGCCAAGGGGGATTGGAGACCCAGTACTTC
CDR3aa: CASSQGGLETQYF

d_gene: -
abundance: few
v_gene: TRBV7-2
j_gene: TRBJ2-7
CDR3nt: TGTGCCAGCAGCTTGGGCAGTGCCCTGGGAGAGCAGTACTTC
CDR3aa: CASSLGSALGEQYF

d_gene: TRBD1
abundance: -
v_gene: TRBV6-5
j_gene: TRBJ2-5
CDR3nt: TGTGCCAGTTCTAAGGGACAGCCCCCAGAGACCCAGTACTTC
CDR3aa: CASSKGQPPETQYF

d_gene: -
abundance: -
v_gene: TRBV15
j_gene: TRBJ1-5
CDR3nt: TGTGCCACCAGCAGAGATCCCCTGACAACGTATAGCAATCAGCCCCAGCATTTT
CDR3aa: CATSRDPLTTYSNQPQHF

d_gene: -
abundance: -
v_gene: TRBV5-4
j_gene: TRBJ1-1
CDR3nt: TGTGCCAGCAGCTTGTCGTCAGTAATGAACACTGAAGCTTTCTTT
CDR3aa: CASSLSSVMNTEAFF

d_gene: -
abundance: -
v_gene: TRBV7-9
j_gene: TRBJ1-1
CDR3nt: TGTGCCAGCAGCTTAGACCTTGGGGAGGCTTTCTTT
CDR3aa: CASSLDLGEAFF

d_gene: -
abundance: once
v_gene: TRBV10-1
j_gene: TRBJ2-3
CDR3nt: TGCGCCAGCAGTGATGAATGGGATACGCAGTATTTT
CDR3aa: CASSDEWDTQYF

d_gene: -
abundance: -
v_gene: TRBV7-2
j_gene: TRBJ2-3
CDR3nt: TGTGCCAGCAGCCCCAACTTCGGACTCCGCACAGATACGCAGTATTTT
CDR3aa: CASSPNFGLRTDTQYF

d_gene: TRBD2
abundance: once
v_gene: TRBV4-3
j_gene: TRBJ2-1
CDR3nt: TGCGCCAGCAGCCACTTAGCGGGGGCCTCCTACAATGAGCAGTTCTTC
CDR3aa: CASSHLAGASYNEQFF

d_gene: -
abundance: -
v_gene: TRBV5-6
j_gene: TRBJ2-7
CDR3nt: TGTGCCAGCAGCTCCCCGTGGGGACTGCCCTACGAGCAGTACTTC
CDR3aa: CASSSPWGLPYEQYF

d_gene: -
abundance: -
v_gene: TRBV11-2
j_gene: TRBJ2-1
CDR3nt: TGTGCCAGCACCCTACAGGGCCAAAACAATGAGCAGTTCTTC
CDR3aa: CASTLQGQNNEQFF

d_gene: -
abundance: few
v_gene: TRBV29-1
j_gene: TRBJ2-6
CDR3nt: TGCAGCGTTGGGGACAAGGGGGCCAACGTCCTGACTTTC
CDR3aa: CSVGDKGANVLTF

d_gene: TRBD1
abundance: -
v_gene: TRBV6-6
j_gene: TRBJ2-1
CDR3nt: TGTGCCAGCAGTGGACAGGGGGATCTCAATGAGCAGTTCTTC
CDR3aa: CASSGQGDLNEQFF

d_gene: -
abundance: -
v_gene: TRBV28
j_gene: TRBJ1-3
CDR3nt: TGTGCCAGCAGTCTACCCTTGGGAAACACCATATATTTT
CDR3aa: CASSLPLGNTIYF

d_gene: -
abundance: few
v_gene: TRBV5-1
j_gene: TRBJ2-5
CDR3nt: TGCGCCAGCAGCTTGCAGGCTGTGGAGACCCAGTACTTC
CDR3aa: CASSLQAVETQYF

d_gene: -
abundance: -
v_gene: TRBV5-6
j_gene: TRBJ2-5
CDR3nt: TGTGCCAGCAGCTTTGGGCCCACGGGGAGAGAGACCCAGTACTTC
CDR3aa: CASSFGPTGRETQYF

d_gene: -
abundance: -
v_gene: TRBV15
j_gene: TRBJ2-7
CDR3nt: TGTGCCACCAGCAGAGATCACAGGGAAGGGTACGAGCAGTACTTC
CDR3aa: CATSRDHREGYEQYF

d_gene: -
abundance: -
v_gene: TRBV21-1
j_gene: TRBJ1-2
CDR3nt: TGTGCCAGCAGCGCAGCCCCCAGGGAGTACTATGGCTACACCTTC
CDR3aa: CASSAAPREYYGYTF

d_gene: -
abundance: few
v_gene: TRBV7-2
j_gene: TRBJ1-2
CDR3nt: TGTGCCAGCAGCTTAGGGGCGGATAACTATGGCTACACCTTC
CDR3aa: CASSLGADNYGYTF

d_gene: -
abundance: -
v_gene: TRBV9
j_gene: TRBJ1-2
CDR3nt: TGTGCCAGCACCCCTCCGGGAGCGGGGGGCGCGTATGGCTACACCTTC
CDR3aa: CASTPPGAGGAYGYTF

d_gene: -
abundance: -
v_gene: TRBV14
j_gene: TRBJ2-7
CDR3nt: TGTGCCAGCAGCCAAGTCTGGAAGCAGTACTTC
CDR3aa: CASSQVWKQYF

d_gene: -
abundance: few
v_gene: TRBV5-4
j_gene: TRBJ2-5
CDR3nt: TGTGCCAGCAGGAAGGGGGGATCGGAGACCCAGTACTTC
CDR3aa: CASRKGGSETQYF

d_gene: TRBD1
abundance: -
v_gene: TRBV9
j_gene: TRBJ2-2
CDR3nt: TGTGCCAGCAGCGTTAGAACAGGGGACACCGGGGAGCTGTTTTTT
CDR3aa: CASSVRTGDTGELFF

d_gene: TRBD1
abundance: -
v_gene: TRBV6-7
j_gene: TRBJ2-4
CDR3nt: TGTGCCAGCAGGACAGGGGCCCTACTAGCCAAAAACATTCAGTACTTC
CDR3aa: CASRTGALLAKNIQYF

d_gene: TRBD1
abundance: few
v_gene: TRBV10-3
j_gene: TRBJ2-2
CDR3nt: TGTGCCATCAGTGCGGGACAGGGGGCCGCCGGGGAGCTGTTTTTT
CDR3aa: CAISAGQGAAGELFF